This T cell receptor (beta chain) was documented in a study of T-cell memory formation after mild COVID-19. Study-level results: Clonal second-wave expansions that peaked on day 37 had unconfirmed SARS-CoV-2 specificity.

Constant-segment primers served in 5'RACE that generated TCR alpha and TCR beta cDNA libraries bearing sample barcodes and UMIs. Using its own MiXCR run on the 5' RACE reads, TCRdb lists one record per CDR3 protein. The table lists roughly 400,000 distinct CDR3 sequences, around a sixth of them singletons, with about 22% in the top ten. This CDR3 region has 13 residues. Trimming pared 3 bases from V and 4 bases from J, leaving 10 bases between. From germline, CDR1 is SEHNR and CDR2 FQNEAQ (reference sequence). A remark on this clonotype: The antigen is undetermined.

The receptor was isolated from a man aged 18 to 29 who had mild COVID-19 (a few samples of this study predate the infection). Cell type and time point are not known. Source material: PBMCs or a T cell subset sorted from them (not recorded which). This chain uses TRBV7-9 with TRBJ2-7; D not resolved. For the CDR3, the DNA is TGTGCCAGCAGCTTGAACAGACCGTACGAGCAGTACTTC. This gives the protein CASSLNRPYEQYF.